This T cell receptor (beta chain) stems from a study of T cell repertoires in cytomegalovirus infection. Background on the study: Alongside well-studied HLA-B-restricted CMV epitopes, recently identified HLA-C-restricted CMV epitopes were also used.

There are 14 residues in the CDR3. Germline V gene data show CDR1 as SSHAT and CDR2 as FNYEAQ (reference sequence). TCRdb reprocessed the reads via MiXCR and lists one record per CDR3 protein. The sample includes about 920,000 distinct CDR3 sequences, approximately 31% of them seen just once. In the case of this clonotype: The target antigen is unknown. At one of its ends the junction is not consistent with the germline gene, which may arise from a read error.

This chain links TRBV7-7 with TRBJ2-5, with 7 nucleotides matching TRBD2. This clonotype was obtained from a human donor in good health (CMV status not recorded). Some clones in this sample may be carry-over from other donors' samples. Sequencing used cultured CD8+ T cells from PBMCs, obtained from culture after CMV antigen stimulation. This chain's CDR3 is CASSLAGEGADQYF. In DNA, the CDR3 is TGTGCTAGCAGCTTAGCGGGTGAAGGGGCGGACCAGTACTTC. The entire variable domain, with the rest obtained from reference TRBV7-7 and TRBJ2-5, is as follows: GAGVSQSPRYKVTKRGQDVTLRCDPISSHATLYWYQQALGQGPEFLTYFNYEAQPDKSGLPSDRFSAERPEGSISTLTIQRTEQRDSAMYRCASSLAGEGADQYFGPGTRLLVL.